Below are 25 T cell receptor beta chains sequenced from a single sample in a study of T-cell reconstitution after alpha-beta-depleted transplantation in children. Molecular barcoding with unique molecular identifiers was used for the TCRbeta library. TCRdb reprocessed the PCR reads via MiXCR and lists one record per CDR3 protein. The profile covers roughly 400,000 distinct CDR3 sequences, with 20% appearing a single time and around 4% taken by the ten largest. Specimen: PBMCs from the stem cell graft donor, collected from the stem cell graft. These receptors came from a human donor who donated a stem cell graft to a child with acute myeloid leukemia.

In this sample, this clonotype turned up a few times. One end of the junction fails to match germline, which may point to a read error. V usage is TRBV12-3 or TRBV12-4 and J usage is TRBJ2-1; D is possibly TRBD1 or TRBD2 (5 bases each). The CDR3 contains 10 residues. The CDR3 region has the DNA TGTGCCAGCAGTTTGGGACGGGAAGTCTTC. Translation gives CASSLGREVF.

J is TRBJ2-7 and V is TRBV20-1; tentatively, D is TRBD2 (6 bases). Germline values: CDR1 DFQATT, CDR2 SNEGSKA (reference sequence). Trimming took off 6 bases at V and 4 bases at J, with 13 bases between the two ends. The CDR3 totals 12 residues. The CDR3 bases are TGCAGTGCCCCGGGAGCATATTACGAGCAGTACTTC. As protein: CSAPGAYYEQYF.

The chain couples TRBV7-2 to TRBJ2-3; D gene uncertain. Germline V CDR1 and CDR2: SGHTA, FQGNSA. V was clipped by 4 bases and J by 0 bases, with 14 bases between them. CDR3 size: 16 residues. The CDR3 region has the DNA TGTGCCAGCAGCTATATCATGGCTCCTAGCACAGATACGCAGTATTTT. Encoded protein: CASSYIMAPSTDTQYF.

This clonotype was found many times. This rearrangement joins TRBV10-3 to TRBJ2-2, with a weak D call TRBD1 (6 bases). The CDR3 totals 15 residues. Germline V gene lookup returns CDR1 ENHRY and CDR2 SYGVKD. Trimming removed 4 bases at V and 7 bases at J, with 16 bases between. This CDR3 is CAISGSSGVGGELFF. DNA of the CDR3: TGTGCCATCAGTGGATCGTCAGGGGTAGGCGGGGAGCTGTTTTTT.

In this sample, this clonotype turned up a few times. The chain is built from TRBV12-3 or TRBV12-4 and TRBJ2-3; no clear D gene. The CDR3 contains 14 residues. V was cut by 1 base and J by 6 bases, with 11 bases left in between. The CDR3 DNA sequence: TGTGCCAGCAGTTTAGAAGGAACGGCGGATACGCAGTATTTT. Translation: CASSLEGTADTQYF.

V gene TRBV6-1 combines with J gene TRBJ2-5, with D perhaps matching TRBD1 or TRBD2 (5 bases each). The CDR3 totals 15 residues. V lost 8 bases to trimming and J lost 5 bases, with 21 bases between them. Per the germline V gene, CDR1 is MNHNS and CDR2 is SASEGT. The CDR3 DNA follows: TGTGCCAGCTCTCCCACGGGCTCAGGGACCGAGACCCAGTACTTC. Its translation: CASSPTGSGTETQYF.

The J gene is TRBJ2-1, the V gene TRBV7-2; 8 nucleotides match TRBD1. With 5 bases clipped from V and 3 bases from J, the junction kept 6 bases outside the gene matches. Germline CDR1 SGHTA, CDR2 FQGNSA. The CDR3 totals 15 residues. CDR3 region: CASSVGQGNYNEQFF. In DNA form, the CDR3 reads TGTGCCAGCAGCGTCGGACAGGGTAACTACAATGAGCAGTTCTTC.

The chain is built from TRBV20-1 and TRBJ2-1; 11 bases fit TRBD2. The CDR3 is 16 amino acids. The germline V gene has CDR1 DFQATT and CDR2 SNEGSKA (reference sequence). V lost 1 base to trimming and J lost 3 bases; unmatched junction nucleotides: 5. The CDR3 DNA follows: TGCAGTGCTAGAGCCATTACTAGCGGGAGCTACAATGAGCAGTTCTTC. Translating gives CSARAITSGSYNEQFF.

This clonotype was picked up many times. The chain has TRBV12-3 or TRBV12-4 and TRBJ2-1; 7 bases map to TRBD2. The CDR3 is made up of 13 amino acids. V shed 8 bases, J shed 5 bases, and the junction held 6 bases outside the gene matches. The CDR3 region is CASGGTTDNEQFF. CDR3 coding DNA: TGTGCCAGCGGGGGGACTACCGACAATGAGCAGTTCTTC.

This clonotype was seen many times. This chain joins TRBV20-1 and TRBJ1-5; unclear D gene. Germline assignment: CDR1 DFQATT and CDR2 SNEGSKA (reference sequence). The V end was cut by 3 bases, the J end by 4 bases, with 10 bases between. The CDR3 has 13 amino acids. The chain's CDR3 is CSARGHYNQPQHF. The DNA for the CDR3 is TGCAGTGCTAGGGGTCACTATAATCAGCCCCAGCATTTT.

The V call is TRBV7-1, the J call TRBJ2-1; the D call may be TRBD1 or TRBD2 (11 bases each). TRBV7-1 is recorded as an ORF, its role being uncertain. V lost 3 bases and J 4 bases, leaving 34 bases between the germline ends. This CDR3 has 22 residues. The CDR3 loop reads CASSSDRGQGNSGRGAYNEQFF. The CDR3 DNA follows: TGTGCCAGCAGCTCGGACAGGGGGCAAGGAAATAGCGGGAGGGGGGCTTACAATGAGCAGTTCTTC.

This clonotype was detected only a few times. V is TRBV12-3 or TRBV12-4 and J is TRBJ2-1; TRBD1 matches at 10 bases. The CDR3 is made up of 13 amino acids. The V gene end was trimmed by 6 bases and the J gene end by 6 bases; junction bases not matched to a gene: 2. The CDR3 is CASRGQGRNEQFF. CDR3 sequence (DNA): TGTGCCAGCAGGGGACAGGGGCGCAATGAGCAGTTCTTC.

This clonotype has at least ten counts. The genes are TRBV12-3 or TRBV12-4 and TRBJ2-1; 7 nucleotides align to TRBD1. With 4 bases clipped from V and 7 bases from J, the junction kept 10 bases outside the gene matches. The CDR3 loop spans 15 amino acids. This chain's CDR3 is CASSYRQGQGNEQFF. DNA for the CDR3: TGTGCCAGCAGTTACCGACAGGGTCAGGGGAATGAGCAGTTCTTC.

This clonotype was observed a handful of times. At one end, the junction sequence differs from germline, possibly due to a read error. The V call is TRBV20-1, the J call TRBJ1-5; maybe TRBD1 (6 bases). The CDR3 is 12 residues long. Per the germline V gene, CDR1 is DFQATT and CDR2 is SNEGSKA (reference sequence). CDR3 residues: CSAGDRNQPQHF. The CDR3 coding sequence is TGCAGTGCTGGAGACAGGAATCAGCCCCAGCATTTT.

This sequence joins TRBV7-2 and TRBJ2-7; tentative D call: TRBD2 (6 bases). V was clipped by 5 bases and J by 3 bases, with 20 bases between them. The CDR3 runs 16 residues. The germline gives CDR1 SGHTA, CDR2 FQGNSA. DNA of the CDR3: TGTGCCAGCAGCCCCCGAACTAGCAGTGGGATCTACGAGCAGTACTTC. This codes for CASSPRTSSGIYEQYF.

A few counts support this clonotype. The chain joins TRBV12-3 or TRBV12-4 to TRBJ2-4, with D hard to call. V lost 1 base and J 2 bases, leaving 6 bases between the germline ends. This CDR3 has 14 amino acids. The CDR3 DNA reads TGTGCCAGCAGTTTAGGGCGGACCAAAAACATTCAGTACTTC. Translated, it gives CASSLGRTKNIQYF.

The chain combines TRBV3-1 with TRBJ1-1; a possible D gene is TRBD1 (5 bases). The V end was cut by 6 bases, the J end by 1 base, with 15 bases between. Per the germline V gene, CDR1 is LGHDT and CDR2 is YNNKEL (reference sequence). The CDR3 spans 15 residues. The CDR3 DNA sequence: TGTGCCAGCAGTCCCGAGACTGGGGGGAACACTGAAGCTTTCTTT. Amino acids: CASSPETGGNTEAFF.

The V call is TRBV5-1, the J call TRBJ2-6, with D possibly matching TRBD2 (6 bases). The length of the CDR3 is 17 residues. Per the germline V gene, CDR1 is SGHRS and CDR2 is YFSETQ. Trimming left V 1 base short and J 0 bases short, with 11 bases between. As DNA, the CDR3 is TGCGCCAGCAGCTTGACGGTCGGGGGCTCTGGGGCCAACGTCCTGACTTTC. This encodes CASSLTVGGSGANVLTF.

The chain employs TRBV10-3 and TRBJ2-2; TRBD1 is a possible D gene (5 bases). CDR3 length: 13 amino acids. V lost 6 bases and J lost 8, with 13 bases in between. Germline V gene lookup returns CDR1 ENHRY and CDR2 SYGVKD. The CDR3: CAISAEGVGELFF. For the CDR3, the DNA is TGTGCCATCAGCGCGGAAGGGGTGGGGGAGCTGTTTTTT.

This clonotype has ten or more counts. The CDR3 spells CAISESGYEQYF. CDR3 in DNA: TGTGCCATCAGTGAATCCGGGTACGAGCAGTACTTC. V and J are TRBV10-3 and TRBJ2-7, with D unclear. This CDR3 is 12 amino acids long. Trimming cost V 3 bases and J 4 bases, with 7 bases left between them. Germline V gene lookup returns CDR1 ENHRY and CDR2 SYGVKD.

The J gene is TRBJ2-5, the V gene TRBV25-1; D ambiguous. Germline V CDR1 and CDR2: MGHDK, SYGVNS. V dropped 1 base and J dropped 4 bases, with 10 bases sitting between them. The CDR3 sequence is 14 residues long. CDR3 sequence reads: CASSEFGPRETQYF. Here the CDR3 DNA reads TGTGCCAGCAGTGAATTTGGCCCCCGAGAGACCCAGTACTTC.

In nucleotides, the CDR3 is TGTGCCAGCTCACCACCGAGGGACAGGTCCTACAATGAGCAGTTCTTC. Its protein is CASSPPRDRSYNEQFF. V usage is TRBV18 and J usage is TRBJ2-1; 8 bases fit TRBD1. V gave up 0 bases and J gave up 1 base; unmatched junction bases: 2. The CDR3 spans 16 residues. Looked up from germline, CDR1 is KGHSH and CDR2 is LQKENI.

The chain has TRBV20-1 and TRBJ2-4; 9 bases agree with TRBD2. V lost 2 bases and J lost 2; bases outside the gene matches: 10. This CDR3 spans 17 amino acids. CDR1 and CDR2 (germline): DFQATT, SNEGSKA (reference sequence). CDR3 nucleotides: TGCAGTGCTAGACCCCCAGCGGGAGGCGAGACCAAAAACATTCAGTACTTC. Residues: CSARPPAGGETKNIQYF.

This clonotype was observed a few times. This chain connects TRBV6-1 to TRBJ2-7, with D hard to call. The CDR3 runs 15 residues. CDR1 and CDR2 from the germline V gene are MNHNS and SASEGT. Trimming removed 1 base from V and 2 bases from J, with 12 bases in between. DNA of the CDR3: TGTGCCAGCAGTGAAGGAATAACAGCTACCTACGAGCAGTACTTC. Amino acid sequence: CASSEGITATYEQYF.

The chain employs TRBV12-3 or TRBV12-4 and TRBJ2-2; D not certain. Trimming pared 2 bases from V and 5 bases from J, leaving 6 bases between. This CDR3 has 13 residues. CDR3: CASSLIVTGELFF. CDR3 nucleotides: TGTGCCAGCAGTTTAATAGTGACCGGGGAGCTGTTTTTT.